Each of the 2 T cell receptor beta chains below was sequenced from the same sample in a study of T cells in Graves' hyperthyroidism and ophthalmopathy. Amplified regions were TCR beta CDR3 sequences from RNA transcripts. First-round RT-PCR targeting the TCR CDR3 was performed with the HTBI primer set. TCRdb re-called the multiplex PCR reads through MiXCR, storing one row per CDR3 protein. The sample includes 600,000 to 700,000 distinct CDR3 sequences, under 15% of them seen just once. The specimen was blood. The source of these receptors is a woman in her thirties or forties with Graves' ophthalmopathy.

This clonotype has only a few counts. CDR3 sequence reads: CASSTLAKEQYF. DNA of the CDR3: TGTGCCAGCAGCACACTAGCGAAGGAGCAGTATTTT. The chain is built from TRBV12-3 or TRBV12-4 and TRBJ2-3, with 7 positions matching TRBD2. With V trimmed by 6 bases and J by 11 bases, 8 bases remained unmatched. This CDR3 has 12 residues.

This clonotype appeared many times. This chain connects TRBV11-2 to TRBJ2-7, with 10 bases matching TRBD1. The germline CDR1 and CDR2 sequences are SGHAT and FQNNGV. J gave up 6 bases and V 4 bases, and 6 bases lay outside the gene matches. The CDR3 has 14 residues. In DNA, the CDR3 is TGTGCCAGCAGCTCTACGACAGGGGGCGTCGAGCAGTACTTC. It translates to CASSSTTGGVEQYF.